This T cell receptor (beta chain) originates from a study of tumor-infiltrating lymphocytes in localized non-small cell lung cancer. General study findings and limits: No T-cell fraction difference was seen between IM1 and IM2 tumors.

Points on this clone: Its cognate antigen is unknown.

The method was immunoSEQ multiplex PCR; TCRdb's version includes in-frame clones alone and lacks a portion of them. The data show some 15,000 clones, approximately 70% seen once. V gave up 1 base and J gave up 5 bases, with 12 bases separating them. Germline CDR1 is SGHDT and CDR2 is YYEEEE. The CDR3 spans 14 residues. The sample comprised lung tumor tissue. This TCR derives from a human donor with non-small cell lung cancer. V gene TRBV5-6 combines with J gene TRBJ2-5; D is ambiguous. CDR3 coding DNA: TGTGCCAGCAGCTTGAGTTGGAGCGCTGAGACCCAGTACTTC. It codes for CASSLSWSAETQYF.